This is a list of T cell receptor beta chains from one sample in a study of early T cells in non-severe SARS-CoV-2 infection. TCRdb reprocessed the 5' RACE reads via MiXCR and lists one record per CDR3 protein. The sample carries tens of thousands of distinct CDR3 sequences, 5.8% recorded once. Sequenced: whole blood. The receptors were gathered from an adult who was a healthcare worker with PCR-confirmed SARS-CoV-2 infection or an uninfected control (not recorded which). Both conserved end residues are part of each CDR3. Each record gives: clone size, D gene, V gene, CDR3 length, J gene, CDR3 DNA, CDR3 protein. The D gene is left open where the match is weak. Clone size appears in some rows only: once, few, many, or a class for an expanded clone.

size: many
D: .
V: TRBV7-2
length: 15
J: TRBJ1-4
DNA: TGTGCCAGCAGCGTTGACGGTGCAACTAATGAAAAACTGTTTTTT
CDR3: CASSVDGATNEKLFF

size: few
D: .
V: TRBV6-2/TRBV6-3
length: 16
J: TRBJ2-7
DNA: TGTGCCAGCAGTTACTCGATGGTTGAGGGGTTGTACGAGCAGTACTTC
CDR3: CASSYSMVEGLYEQYF

size: many
D: .
V: TRBV12-3/TRBV12-4
length: 15
J: TRBJ2-7
DNA: TGTGCCAGCAGCCCCGGCAGGTCCCTGGTAGACGAGCAGTACTTC
CDR3: CASSPGRSLVDEQYF

size: .
D: TRBD2
V: TRBV3-1
length: 20
J: TRBJ2-1
DNA: TGTGCCAGCAGCCAAGAGTGGAGGACTAGCGGGTATAGCTCCTACAATGAGCAGTTCTTC
CDR3: CASSQEWRTSGYSSYNEQFF

size: .
D: .
V: TRBV25-1
length: 15
J: TRBJ1-5
DNA: TGTGCCAGCAGTGACTCCGCCGGAGGAGGTCAGCCCCAGCATTTT
CDR3: CASSDSAGGGQPQHF

size: many
D: TRBD1
V: TRBV10-2
length: 12
J: TRBJ1-4
DNA: TGCGCCACCGGGACAGGGGGCGAAAAACTGTTTTTT
CDR3: CATGTGGEKLFF

size: many
D: .
V: TRBV29-1
length: 14
J: TRBJ2-7
DNA: TGCAGCGTTATGTCGACTAGATTCTCCTACGAGCAGTACTTC
CDR3: CSVMSTRFSYEQYF

size: many
D: .
V: TRBV6-2/TRBV6-3
length: 11
J: TRBJ2-1
DNA: TGTGCCAGCAGTCAAGGGGGAGAGCAGTTCTTC
CDR3: CASSQGGEQFF

size: many
D: TRBD1
V: TRBV7-2
length: 15
J: TRBJ1-4
DNA: TGTGCCAGCAGCTGGACAGGCGCAACTAATGAAAAACTGTTTTTT
CDR3: CASSWTGATNEKLFF

size: .
D: .
V: TRBV7-2
length: 17
J: TRBJ1-3
DNA: TGTGCCAGCAGCTTATCGCCGGCCGTTAGCTCTGGAAACACCATATATTTT
CDR3: CASSLSPAVSSGNTIYF

size: many
D: TRBD2
V: TRBV19
length: 14
J: TRBJ2-3
DNA: TGTGCCAGTAGTATTAGCGGGGAGGGAGATACGCAGTATTTT
CDR3: CASSISGEGDTQYF